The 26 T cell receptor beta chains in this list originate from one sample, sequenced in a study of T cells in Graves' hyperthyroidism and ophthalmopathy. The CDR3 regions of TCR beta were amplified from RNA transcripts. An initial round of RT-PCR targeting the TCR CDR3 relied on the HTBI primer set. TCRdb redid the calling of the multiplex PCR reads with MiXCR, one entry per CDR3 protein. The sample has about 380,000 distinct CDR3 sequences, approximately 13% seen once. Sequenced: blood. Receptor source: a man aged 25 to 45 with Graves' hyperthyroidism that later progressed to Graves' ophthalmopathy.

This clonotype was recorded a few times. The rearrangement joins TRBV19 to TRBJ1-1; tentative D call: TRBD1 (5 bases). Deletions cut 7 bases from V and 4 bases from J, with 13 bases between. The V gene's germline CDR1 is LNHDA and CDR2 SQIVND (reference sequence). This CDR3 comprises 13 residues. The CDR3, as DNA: TGTGCCAGTACCCCCAGGGAAGGCACTGAAGCTTTCTTT. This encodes CASTPREGTEAFF.

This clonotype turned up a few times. This CDR3 reads CSARGRADTDTQYF. CDR3 nucleotides: TGCAGTGCTAGAGGCAGGGCCGACACAGATACGCAGTATTTT. The chain is built from TRBV20-1 and TRBJ2-3; a possible D gene is TRBD1 (5 bases). CDR3 length: 14 residues. CDR1 is DFQATT and CDR2 is SNEGSKA in the germline V gene (reference sequence). The V and J ends lost 1 base and 2 bases respectively, with 10 bases between them.

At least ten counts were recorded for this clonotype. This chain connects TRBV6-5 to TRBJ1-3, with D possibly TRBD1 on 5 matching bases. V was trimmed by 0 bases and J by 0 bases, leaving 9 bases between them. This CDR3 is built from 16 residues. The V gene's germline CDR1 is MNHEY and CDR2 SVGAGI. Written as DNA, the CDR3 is TGTGCCAGCAGTTACTCCCGCAGGGTCTCTGGAAACACCATATATTTT. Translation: CASSYSRRVSGNTIYF.

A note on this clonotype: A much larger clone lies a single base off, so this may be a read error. The CDR3 DNA reads TGCGCCAGCAGCTTGGTTTGGTACAATGAGCAGTTCTTC. It translates to CASSLVWYNEQFF. This rearrangement joins TRBV5-1 to TRBJ2-1; no clear D gene. The germline V gene has CDR1 SGHRS and CDR2 YFSETQ. V lost 0 bases and J 4 bases, leaving 5 bases between the germline ends. The CDR3 loop spans 13 amino acids.

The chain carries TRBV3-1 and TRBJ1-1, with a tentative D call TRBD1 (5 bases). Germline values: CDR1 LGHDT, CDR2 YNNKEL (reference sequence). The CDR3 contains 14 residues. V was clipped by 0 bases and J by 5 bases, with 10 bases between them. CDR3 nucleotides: TGTGCCAGCAGCCAAGATGGGGGGTGGACTGAAGCTTTCTTT. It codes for CASSQDGGWTEAFF.

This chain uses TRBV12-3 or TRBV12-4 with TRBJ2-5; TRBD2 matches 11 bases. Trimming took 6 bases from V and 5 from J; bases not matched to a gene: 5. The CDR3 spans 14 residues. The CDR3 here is CASRTGLAAETQYF. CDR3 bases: TGTGCCAGCAGGACGGGACTAGCGGCCGAGACCCAGTACTTC.

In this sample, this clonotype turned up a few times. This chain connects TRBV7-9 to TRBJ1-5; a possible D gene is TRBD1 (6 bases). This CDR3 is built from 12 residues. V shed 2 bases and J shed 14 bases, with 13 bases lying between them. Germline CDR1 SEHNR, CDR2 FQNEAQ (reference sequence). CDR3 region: CASSLSSGVEHF. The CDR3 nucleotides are TGTGCCAGCAGCTTATCGTCAGGGGTAGAGCATTTT.

The CDR3 nucleotides read TGTGCCAGCCGCGGACAGGGAGGCTACGAGCAGTACTTC. Its protein is CASRGQGGYEQYF. V is TRBV19 and J is TRBJ2-7, with 8 bases aligning to TRBD1. Germline V gene lookup returns CDR1 LNHDA and CDR2 SQIVND (reference sequence). V was clipped by 9 bases and J by 3 bases; unmatched bases: 7. This CDR3 comprises 13 residues. The complete variable domain, with remaining parts taken from reference TRBV19 and TRBJ2-7, reads DGGITQSPKYLFRKEGQNVTLSCEQNLNHDAMYWYRQDPGQGLRLIYYSQIVNDFQKGDIAEGYSVSREKKESFPLTVTSAQKNPTAFYLCASRGQGGYEQYFGPGTRLTVT.

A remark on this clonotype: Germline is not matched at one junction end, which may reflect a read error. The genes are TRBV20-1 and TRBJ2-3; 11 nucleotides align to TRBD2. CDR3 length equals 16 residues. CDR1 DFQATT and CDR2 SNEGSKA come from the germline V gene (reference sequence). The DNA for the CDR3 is TGCAGTGCTCCCTCTGTCGGGCTAGCGGGGGGAGATACGCTGTATTTT. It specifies CSAPSVGLAGGDTLYF.

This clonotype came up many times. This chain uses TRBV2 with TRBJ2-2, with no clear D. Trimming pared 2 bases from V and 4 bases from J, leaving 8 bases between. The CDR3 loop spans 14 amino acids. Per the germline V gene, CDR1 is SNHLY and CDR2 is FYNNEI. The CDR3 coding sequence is TGTGCCAGCAGTGAATCGTCAGTCACCGGGGAGCTGTTTTTT. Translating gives CASSESSVTGELFF.

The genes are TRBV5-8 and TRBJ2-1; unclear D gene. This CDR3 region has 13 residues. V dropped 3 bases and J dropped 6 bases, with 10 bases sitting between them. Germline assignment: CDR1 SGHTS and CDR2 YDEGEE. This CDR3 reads CASSYYAVNEQFF. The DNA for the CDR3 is TGTGCCAGCAGCTATTATGCCGTCAATGAGCAGTTCTTC.

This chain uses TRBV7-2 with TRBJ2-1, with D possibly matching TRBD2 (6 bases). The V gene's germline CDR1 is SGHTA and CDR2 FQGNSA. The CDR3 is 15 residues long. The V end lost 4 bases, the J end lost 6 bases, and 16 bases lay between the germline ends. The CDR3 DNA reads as TGTGCCAGCAGCTCGTGGGCGGAGGGCTTCAATGAGCAGTTCTTC. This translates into CASSSWAEGFNEQFF. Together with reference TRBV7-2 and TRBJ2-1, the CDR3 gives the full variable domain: GAGVSQSPSNKVTEKGKDVELRCDPISGHTALYWYRQSLGQGLEFLIYFQGNSAPDKSGLPSDRFSAERTGGSVSTLTIQRTQQEDSAVYLCASSSWAEGFNEQFFGPGTRLTVL.

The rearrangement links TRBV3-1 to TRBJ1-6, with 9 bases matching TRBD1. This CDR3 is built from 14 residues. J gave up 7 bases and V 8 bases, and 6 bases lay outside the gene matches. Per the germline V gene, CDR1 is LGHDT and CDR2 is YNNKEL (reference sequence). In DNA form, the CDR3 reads TGTGCCAGCGTTACAGGGGGCGAAAATTCACCCCTCCACTTT. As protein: CASVTGGENSPLHF.

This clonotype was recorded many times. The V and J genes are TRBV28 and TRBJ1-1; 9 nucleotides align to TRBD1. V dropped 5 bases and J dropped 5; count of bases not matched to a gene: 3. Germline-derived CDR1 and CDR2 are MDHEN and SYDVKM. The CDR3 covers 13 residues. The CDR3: CASSHRGRTEAFF. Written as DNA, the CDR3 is TGTGCCAGCAGTCACAGGGGGCGTACTGAAGCTTTCTTT.

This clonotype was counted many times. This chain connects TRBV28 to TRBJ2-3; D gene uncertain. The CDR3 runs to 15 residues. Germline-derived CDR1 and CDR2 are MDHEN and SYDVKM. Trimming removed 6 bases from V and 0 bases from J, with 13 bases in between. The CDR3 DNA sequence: TGTGCCAGCAGCGAAGCGAGTTCTAGCACAGATACGCAGTATTTT. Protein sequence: CASSEASSSTDTQYF.

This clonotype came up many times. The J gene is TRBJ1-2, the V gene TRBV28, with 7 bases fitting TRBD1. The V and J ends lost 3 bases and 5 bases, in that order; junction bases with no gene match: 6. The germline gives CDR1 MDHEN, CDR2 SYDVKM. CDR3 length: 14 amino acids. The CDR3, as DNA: TGTGCCAGCAGTTTGTCGGGACAGACTTATGGCTACACCTTC. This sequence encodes CASSLSGQTYGYTF.

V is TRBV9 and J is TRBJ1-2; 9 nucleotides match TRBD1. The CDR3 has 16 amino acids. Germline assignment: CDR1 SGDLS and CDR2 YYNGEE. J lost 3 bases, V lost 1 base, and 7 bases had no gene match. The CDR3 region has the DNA TGTGCCAGCAGCGTAATCAACAGGGGGCCCTACTATGGCTACACCTTC. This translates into CASSVINRGPYYGYTF.

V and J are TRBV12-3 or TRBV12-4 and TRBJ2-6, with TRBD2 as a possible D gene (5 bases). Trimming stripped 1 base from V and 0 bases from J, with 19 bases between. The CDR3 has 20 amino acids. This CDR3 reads CASSLDERDWRSSGANVLTF. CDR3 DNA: TGTGCCAGCAGTTTAGATGAGAGGGATTGGCGTTCCTCTGGGGCCAACGTCCTGACTTTC.

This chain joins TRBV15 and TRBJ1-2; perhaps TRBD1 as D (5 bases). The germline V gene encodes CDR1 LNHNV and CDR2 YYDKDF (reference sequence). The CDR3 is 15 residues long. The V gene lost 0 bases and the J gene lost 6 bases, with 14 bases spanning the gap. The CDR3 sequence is CATSRDGAGRDGYTF. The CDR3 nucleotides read TGTGCCACCAGCAGAGACGGGGCAGGGCGGGATGGCTACACCTTC.

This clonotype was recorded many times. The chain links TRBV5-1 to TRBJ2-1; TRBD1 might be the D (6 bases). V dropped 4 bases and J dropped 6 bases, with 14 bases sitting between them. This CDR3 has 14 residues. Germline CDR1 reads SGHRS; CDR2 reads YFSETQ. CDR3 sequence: CASSPGQSLNEQFF. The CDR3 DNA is TGCGCCAGCAGCCCAGGACAGTCGCTCAATGAGCAGTTCTTC.

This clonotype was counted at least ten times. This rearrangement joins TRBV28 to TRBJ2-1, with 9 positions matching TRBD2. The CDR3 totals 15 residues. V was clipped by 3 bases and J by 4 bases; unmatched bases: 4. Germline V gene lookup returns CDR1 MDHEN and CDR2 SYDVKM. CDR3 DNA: TGTGCCAGCAGTTTTCCCCTAGCGGGGTACAATGAGCAGTTCTTC. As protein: CASSFPLAGYNEQFF.

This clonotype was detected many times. CDR3 amino acids: CAWSVLLIRDWNTEAFF. CDR3 coding DNA: TGTGCCTGGAGTGTCTTGTTGATTCGGGACTGGAACACTGAAGCTTTCTTT. The J gene is TRBJ1-1, the V gene TRBV30; a possible D gene is TRBD1 (5 bases). Germline CDR1 GTSNPN, CDR2 SVGIG (reference sequence). CDR3 length: 17 residues. Trimming left V 0 bases short and J 1 base short, with 18 bases between.

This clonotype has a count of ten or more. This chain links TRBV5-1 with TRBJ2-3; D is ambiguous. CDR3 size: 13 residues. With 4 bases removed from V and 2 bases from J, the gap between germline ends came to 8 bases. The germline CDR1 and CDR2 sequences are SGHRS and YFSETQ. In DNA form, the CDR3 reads TGCGCCAGCAGCACAGATATCACAGATACGCAGTATTTT. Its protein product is CASSTDITDTQYF.

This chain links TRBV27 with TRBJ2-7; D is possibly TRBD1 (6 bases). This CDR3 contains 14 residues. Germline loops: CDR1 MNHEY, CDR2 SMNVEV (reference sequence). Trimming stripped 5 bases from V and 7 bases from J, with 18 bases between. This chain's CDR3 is CASSPTVQGWEQYF. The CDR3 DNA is TGTGCCAGCAGTCCCACAGTCCAGGGGTGGGAGCAGTACTTC.

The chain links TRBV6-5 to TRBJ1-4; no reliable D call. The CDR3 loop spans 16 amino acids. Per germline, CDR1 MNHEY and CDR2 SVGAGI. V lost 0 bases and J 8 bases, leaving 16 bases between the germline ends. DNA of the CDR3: TGTGCCAGCAGTTACTCCTCGGGTCAAAAGGTGGAAAAACTGTTTTTT. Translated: CASSYSSGQKVEKLFF.

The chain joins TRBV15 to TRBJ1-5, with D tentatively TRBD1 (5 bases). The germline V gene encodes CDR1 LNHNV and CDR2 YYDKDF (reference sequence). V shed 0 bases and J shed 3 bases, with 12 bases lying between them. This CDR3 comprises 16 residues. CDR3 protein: CATSREDQGLNQPQHF. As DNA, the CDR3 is TGTGCCACCAGCAGAGAAGACCAGGGCCTCAATCAGCCCCAGCATTTT.